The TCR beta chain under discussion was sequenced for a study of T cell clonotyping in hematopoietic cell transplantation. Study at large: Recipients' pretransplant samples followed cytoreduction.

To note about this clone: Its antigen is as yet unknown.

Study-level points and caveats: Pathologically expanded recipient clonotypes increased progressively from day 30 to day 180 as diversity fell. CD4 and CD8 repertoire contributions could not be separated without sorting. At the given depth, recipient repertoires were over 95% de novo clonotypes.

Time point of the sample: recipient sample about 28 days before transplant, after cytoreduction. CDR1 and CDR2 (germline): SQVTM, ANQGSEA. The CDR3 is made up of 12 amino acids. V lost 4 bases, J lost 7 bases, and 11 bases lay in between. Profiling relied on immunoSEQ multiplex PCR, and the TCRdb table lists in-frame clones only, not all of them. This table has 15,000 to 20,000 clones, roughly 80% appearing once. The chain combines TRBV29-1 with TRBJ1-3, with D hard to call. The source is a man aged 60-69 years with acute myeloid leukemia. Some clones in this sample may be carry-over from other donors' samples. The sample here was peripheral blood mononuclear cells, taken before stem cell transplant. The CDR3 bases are TGCAGCGTTGGTTTTCCGAGCAACACCATATATTTT. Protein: CSVGFPSNTIYF. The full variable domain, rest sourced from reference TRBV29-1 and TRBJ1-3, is SAVISQKPSRDICQRGTSLTIQCQVDSQVTMMFWYRQQPGQSLTLIATANQGSEATYESGFVIDKFPISRPNLTFSTLTVSNMSPEDSSIYLCSVGFPSNTIYFGEGSWLTVV.